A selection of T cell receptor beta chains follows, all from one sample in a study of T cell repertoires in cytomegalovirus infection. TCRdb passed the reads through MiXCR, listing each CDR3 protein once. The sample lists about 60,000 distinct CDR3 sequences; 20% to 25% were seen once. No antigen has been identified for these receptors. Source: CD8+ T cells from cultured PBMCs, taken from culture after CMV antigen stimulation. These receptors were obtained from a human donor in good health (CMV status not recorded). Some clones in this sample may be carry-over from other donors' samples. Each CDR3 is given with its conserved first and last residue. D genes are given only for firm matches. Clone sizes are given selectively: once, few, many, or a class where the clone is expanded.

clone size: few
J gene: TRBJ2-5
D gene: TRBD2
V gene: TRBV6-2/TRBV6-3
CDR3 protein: CASSPLGLAGAAGETQYF
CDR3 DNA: TGTGCCAGCAGCCCACTCGGACTAGCGGGGGCGGCAGGAGAGACCCAGTACTTC

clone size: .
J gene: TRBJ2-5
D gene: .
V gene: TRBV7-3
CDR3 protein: CASSLQGLQYF
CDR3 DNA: TGTGCCAGCAGCTTACAGGGACTCCAGTACTTC

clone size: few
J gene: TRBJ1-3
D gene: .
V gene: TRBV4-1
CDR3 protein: CASSQDPAGVGNTIYF
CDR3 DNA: TGCGCCAGCAGCCAAGATCCGGCAGGGGTTGGAAACACCATATATTTT

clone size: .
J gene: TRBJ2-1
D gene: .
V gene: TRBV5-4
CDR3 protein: CASRGSIGGVNEQFF
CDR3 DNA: TGTGCCAGCAGGGGGAGCATTGGCGGGGTAAATGAGCAGTTCTTC

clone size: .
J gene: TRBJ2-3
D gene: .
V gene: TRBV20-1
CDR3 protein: CSARGLGTKKSTDTQYF
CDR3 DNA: TGCAGTGCTAGGGGGTTAGGGACAAAAAAAAGCACAGATACGCAGTATTTT

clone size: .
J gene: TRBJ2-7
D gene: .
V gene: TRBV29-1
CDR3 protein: CSVESSDSYEQYF
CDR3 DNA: TGCAGCGTTGAATCGTCGGACTCCTACGAGCAGTACTTC

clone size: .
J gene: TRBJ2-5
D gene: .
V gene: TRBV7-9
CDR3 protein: CASSQHLPGGRIETQYF
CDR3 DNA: TGTGCCAGCAGCCAACATTTACCCGGGGGGCGTATTGAGACCCAGTACTTC

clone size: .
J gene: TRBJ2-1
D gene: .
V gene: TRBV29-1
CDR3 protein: CSGCFSGANNEQFF
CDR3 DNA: TGCAGCGGGTGCTTTAGCGGAGCTAACAATGAGCAGTTCTTC

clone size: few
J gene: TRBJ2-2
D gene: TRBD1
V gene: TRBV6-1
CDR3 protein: CASQQGFTGELFF
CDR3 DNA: TGTGCCAGCCAACAGGGGTTCACCGGGGAGCTGTTTTTT

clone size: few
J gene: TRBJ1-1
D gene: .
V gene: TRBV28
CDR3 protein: CASSEDEAFF
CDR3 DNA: TGTGCCAGTTCGGAGGATGAAGCTTTCTTT